This paragraph reports one T cell receptor (beta chain). The specificity of this receptor is unknown. Libraries were built with the immunoSEQ multiplex PCR assay. For the multiplex PCR, a mixture combining 60 forward primers for TCR Vbeta segments and 13 reverse primers for TCR Jbeta segments was used. A multiplex PCR assay on genomic DNA amplified the CDR3 region of rearranged TCR beta genes. Amplified TCR beta libraries were sequenced as 87-base-pair reads on the Illumina HiSeq System. In the original analysis: A later analysis tallied about 77 million unique TCR beta chains across the 700 or so repertoires, and approximately 9.9 million of those chains were shared by two or more donors. Raw reads were error-corrected and collapsed into unique sequences with a nearest-neighbor algorithm that merged closely related sequences to remove PCR and sequencing errors. To assign V, D and J gene segments, CDR3 sequences were aligned to IMGT reference sequences. Each retained sequence needed at least a six-nucleotide match to both a V gene segment and a J gene segment. A rearrangement was called productive if the CDR3 had no stop codons and remained in frame with V and J, and every other rearrangement was called non-productive. CDR3 was defined according to IMGT convention as the region running from the second conserved V-encoded cysteine to the conserved J-encoded phenylalanine. Sequences without an unambiguous match to a single V gene segment were excluded from the earlier analysis of about 600 of the donors. An earlier analysis of fewer than 750 of the donors classified V segments as functional when productive rearrangements were above 56.7% and as segregating when the standard deviation between donors was above 5%. A statistical classification framework was built for diagnosing cytomegalovirus status from the catalog of TCR beta chain sequences. A later analysis assigned V and J genes by comparing TCR nucleotide sequences with IMGT/GENE-DB human TR gene sequences. Using the TCRdist pipeline, a later analysis assigned CDR3 sequences along with most-parsimonious VDJ recombination scenarios. A later analysis defined each TCR beta chain by its CDR3 amino acid sequence plus V-gene family, and excluded reads lacking a unique V-gene family. In a later analysis, 550 to 650 highly shared, low-generation-probability nucleotide sequences were removed to address suspected cross-contamination and a sequencing artifact. For each public chain, a later analysis derived a clonal expansion index from normalized ranks of inferred template counts within each repertoire. A later analysis computed generation probabilities with a VDJ recombination model fitted to out-of-frame rearrangements, and checked the results against IGoR. In a later analysis, hypergeometric tests were used to score TCR-TCR, TCR-HLA and TCR-CMV co-occurrence, with a repertoire-size bias correction applied to TCR pairs. False discovery rates were estimated in a later analysis by permuting HLA or CMV assignments 20 times. In a later analysis, co-occurring TCRs were grouped using DBSCAN, with TCRdist sequence similarity added in when clustering inside HLA-allele-positive subsets. Repertoires with fewer than 30,000 or more than 120,000 public chains were left out of co-occurrence clustering, as were a handful of repertoires with anomalous nucleotide sharing. Held by TCRdb, this immuneACCESS table contains in-frame sequences only and omits some clones. Under half of the omission traces to an unresolved V gene where checked; the cause of the rest is unknown. That table is the source of V, J and clone size, and D and trimming were worked out from the DNA. The sample's own table lists 80,000 to 100,000 clones. The ten largest clonotypes hold 15% of the sample.

The cohort consisted of approximately 690 healthy bone marrow donors. At the time of sampling, every cohort member was nominally healthy, though immune exposures that went unrecorded were likely present. The donor tested CMV seropositive, placing the donor among the roughly 270 seropositive members of the cohort. Each donor provided a peripheral blood sample, and peripheral blood mononuclear cells were used for TCR beta sequencing. The Qiagen DNeasy Blood Extraction Kit was used to extract genomic DNA from the blood cell samples. The data belong to a study of cytomegalovirus exposure and HLA in healthy donors (dated by TCRdb to 2015 to 2018). As for the study more broadly: According to an earlier analysis of 587 of the donors, about 179 million T cells yielded 117 million unique TCR beta sequences and about 300 Gb of sequence data. Typing coverage varied by locus: roughly 629-640 donors for A, B, C, DRB1 and DQB1; approximately 500 for DQA1; around 570 for DPA1; approximately 490 for DPB1. All discovery cohort repertoires had been generated on a single sequencing platform. In addition to the first cohort of around 670 subjects, a separate validation cohort of 100 to 150 different subjects was used. The T cell repertoires of around 670 subjects were profiled by immunosequencing and related to cytomegalovirus serostatus. In a later genetic analysis, genome-wide SNP genotypes for about 65% of the roughly 670 donors were used, and that subset was treated as a discovery cohort. The genetic ancestry cluster associated with self-reported Caucasian donors included 81% of the approximately 430 genotyped donors. Donor age, sex, ethnicity and CMV serostatus were compiled alongside the repertoire data. The aim of the study was to test whether cataloging public T cell receptors could identify signatures of past pathogen exposure. An earlier analysis of around 580 of the donors used high-throughput TCR beta sequencing to judge whether each TCR beta V gene segment behaved as functional or pseudogenic. Class I and class II HLA loci were covered by the typing at four-digit resolution. To predict cytomegalovirus infection status, the study combined high-throughput TCR immunosequencing, statistical association of individual TCRs with disease status, and machine learning. Across around 400 genotyped donors of the cohort, an average of about 240,000 unique TCR beta nucleotide sequences per donor were sequenced, and roughly a sixth of those sequences were non-productive. Roughly five DR-DQ haplotypes were treated as single units for association and clustering because of strong linkage in the cohort. An early release covering 550 to 700 HLA-typed donors comprised approximately 300 gigabases of sequencing data and approximately 85 million unique TCR sequences. To study patterns of TCR occurrence, a later analysis re-analyzed previously published TCR beta repertoires from more than 550 donors and added high-resolution HLA genotyping. Rather than drawing on any new phenotypic data, the later analysis identified candidate immune exposures from TCR beta sequences and the way those sequences occurred across donors. General findings and caveats noted by the study authors: In vitro tests confirmed that a few of the cytomegalovirus-associated TCR beta chains recognize cytomegalovirus antigens. In a later analysis, TCR association rates were found to vary across HLA loci, with the most associated TCRs seen for DRB1 alleles and the fewest for HLA-C alleles. The classifier was reported to diagnose cytomegalovirus status with high specificity and sensitivity in both the original and validation cohorts. According to the authors, the approach could potentially be generalized to other disease states and immunological phenotypes. Immune exposure information for the cohort was limited to CMV serostatus. Because HLA typing was missing for some donors at each locus, association tests included only the typed subset. A further reported finding was that TCR beta sequences accurately predicted the HLA-A and HLA-B alleles for most subjects in the first cohort. In a later analysis, several top co-occurrence clusters were reported to appear linked to parvovirus B19, influenza, CMV and Epstein-Barr virus. Roughly uniform sequencing depth across donors was assumed in presence/absence analyses, although this assumption may not hold. The sequencing pipeline was judged likely to have produced a cluster of highly shared sequence variants as a technical artifact. The cohort was sequenced for TCR beta chains only, and without alpha or paired-chain data the features that could be detected were limited. An earlier analysis of approximately 570 of the donors showed that most TCR beta V segments appeared in productive rearrangements either about 87% or about 30% of the time, which broadly matched IMGT annotations. The earlier analysis of 587 of the donors excluded fewer than 20 rarely observed V segments, including chromosome 9 orphons, because counts were too low. Compared with the approximately 670-donor mean, donors in an Asian-associated ancestry cluster had fewer N-insertions in productive TCRs, according to a later genetic analysis. Across donors, most TCR sequences were observed very rarely, whereas some public TCRs were present in many individuals. Linkage disequilibrium might explain the correlated functional status among segregating V segments, but an unknown experimental factor could not be excluded. In a later analysis, HLA-associated TCR beta chains showed more clonal expansion and lower generation probabilities than non-associated chains that were equally common. According to a later analysis, most CMV-associated TCR beta chains appeared to be HLA-restricted, and the HLA associations seemed to be driven largely by CMV exposure. In the study, some 160 TCR beta chains were listed as associated with cytomegalovirus. Specific HLA alleles were associated with some 15,000 TCR beta sequences at a false discovery rate of 0.05 in a later analysis. Because the 87-base-pair reads could not distinguish some IMGT-functional V segments, including TRBV6-2 and TRBV6-3, those segments were excluded. An association between a missense DCLRE1C variant and V-gene and J-gene trimming of TCR beta chains was found in a later genetic analysis and replicated in an independent cohort. When HLA alleles, especially DR and DQ, strongly co-occurred, attributing TCR associations to individual alleles was difficult.

Spanning cysteine to phenylalanine, the CDR3 consists of 13 amino acids. The entry retains the CDR3 DNA only, 39 bases that are in frame from base 1. Based on the germline V gene (reference sequence), the CDR1 and CDR2 sequences are GTSNPN and SVGIG. A distance of 14 bases separates the germline ends of V and J, which lose 8 bases and 1 base respectively. Source material: PBMCs. This receptor chain uses TRBV30 and TRBJ1-2, with the D gene not confidently named. This TCR derives from a man aged 45-65 years in good health and CMV-seropositive. The CDR3 has the sequence CAEITEGNYGYTF. At the DNA level, the sequence is TGTGCCGAAATTACGGAGGGTAACTATGGCTACACCTTC. Outside the CDR3, residues come from the reference TRBV30 and TRBJ1-2 proteins, so the full variable domain is: SQTIHQWPATLVQPVGSPLSLECTVEGTSNPNLYWYRQAAGRGLQLLFYSVGIGQISSEVPQNLSASRPQDRQFILSSKKLLLSDSGFYLCAEITEGNYGYTFGSGTRLTVV.